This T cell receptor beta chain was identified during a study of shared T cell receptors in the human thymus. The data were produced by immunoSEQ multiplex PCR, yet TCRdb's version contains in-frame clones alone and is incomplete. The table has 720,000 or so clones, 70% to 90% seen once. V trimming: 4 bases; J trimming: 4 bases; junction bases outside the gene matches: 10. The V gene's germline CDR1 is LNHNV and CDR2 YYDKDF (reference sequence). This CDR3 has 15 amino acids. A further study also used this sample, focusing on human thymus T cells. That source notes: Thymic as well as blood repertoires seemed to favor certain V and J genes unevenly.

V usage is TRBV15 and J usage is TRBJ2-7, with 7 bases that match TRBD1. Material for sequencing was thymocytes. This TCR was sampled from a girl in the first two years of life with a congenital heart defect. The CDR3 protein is CATSNPHRGEYEQYF. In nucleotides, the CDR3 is TGTGCCACCAGCAACCCCCACAGGGGCGAATACGAGCAGTACTTC.